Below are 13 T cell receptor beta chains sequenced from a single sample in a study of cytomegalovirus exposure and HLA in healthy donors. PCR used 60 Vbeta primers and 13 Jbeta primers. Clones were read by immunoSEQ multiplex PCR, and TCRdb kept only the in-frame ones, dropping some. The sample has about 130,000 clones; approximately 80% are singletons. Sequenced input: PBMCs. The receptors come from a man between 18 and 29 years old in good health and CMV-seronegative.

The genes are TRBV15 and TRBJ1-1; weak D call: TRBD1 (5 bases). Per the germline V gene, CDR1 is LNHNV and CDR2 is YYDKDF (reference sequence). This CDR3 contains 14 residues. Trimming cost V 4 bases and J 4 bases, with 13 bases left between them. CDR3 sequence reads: CATSMVGGVTEAFF. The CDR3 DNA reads TGTGCCACCAGCATGGTGGGGGGGGTCACTGAAGCTTTCTTT.

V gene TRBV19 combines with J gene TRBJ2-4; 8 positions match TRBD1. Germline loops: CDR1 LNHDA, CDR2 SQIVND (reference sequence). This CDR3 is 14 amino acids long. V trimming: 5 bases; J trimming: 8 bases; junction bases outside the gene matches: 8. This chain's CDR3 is CASSATGGLDIQYF. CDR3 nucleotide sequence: TGTGCCAGTAGTGCAACAGGGGGATTGGACATTCAGTACTTC.

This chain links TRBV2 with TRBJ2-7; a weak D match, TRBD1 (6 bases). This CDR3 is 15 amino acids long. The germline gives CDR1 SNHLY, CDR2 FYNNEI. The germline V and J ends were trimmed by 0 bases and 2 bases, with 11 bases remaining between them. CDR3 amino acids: CASSEAGAGPYEQYF. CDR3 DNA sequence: TGTGCCAGCAGTGAAGCGGGGGCAGGCCCCTACGAGCAGTACTTC.

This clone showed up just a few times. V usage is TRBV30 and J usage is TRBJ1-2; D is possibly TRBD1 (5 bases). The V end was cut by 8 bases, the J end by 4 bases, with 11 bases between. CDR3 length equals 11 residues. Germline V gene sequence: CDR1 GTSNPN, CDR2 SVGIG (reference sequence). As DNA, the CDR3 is TGTGCCAAAGACCAGGGCTATGGCTACACCTTC. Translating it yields CAKDQGYGYTF.

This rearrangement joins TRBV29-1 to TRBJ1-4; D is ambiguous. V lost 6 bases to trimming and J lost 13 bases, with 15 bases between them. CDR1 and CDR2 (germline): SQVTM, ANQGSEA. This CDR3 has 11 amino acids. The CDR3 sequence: CSVTRPGGLFF. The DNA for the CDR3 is TGCAGCGTAACTCGGCCGGGAGGACTGTTTTTT.

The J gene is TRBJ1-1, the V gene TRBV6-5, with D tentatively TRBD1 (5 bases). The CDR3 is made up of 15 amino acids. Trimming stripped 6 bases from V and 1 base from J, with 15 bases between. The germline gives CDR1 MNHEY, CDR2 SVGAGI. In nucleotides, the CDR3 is TGTGCCAGCAGGGTTTCAGGGTCGACGAACACTGAAGCTTTCTTT. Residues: CASRVSGSTNTEAFF.

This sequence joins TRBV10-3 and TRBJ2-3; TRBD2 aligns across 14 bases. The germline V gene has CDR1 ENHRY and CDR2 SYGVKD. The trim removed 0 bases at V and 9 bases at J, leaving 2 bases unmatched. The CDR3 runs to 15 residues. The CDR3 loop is CAISESTSGGATQYF. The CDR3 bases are TGTGCCATCAGTGAGTCGACTAGCGGGGGGGCAACGCAGTATTTT.

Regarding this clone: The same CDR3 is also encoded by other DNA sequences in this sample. CDR3 loop: CASRDGQGSPYEQYF. In nucleotides, the CDR3 is TGTGCCAGCAGGGATGGACAGGGCAGCCCCTACGAGCAGTACTTC. The chain uses TRBV28 and TRBJ2-7; the match to TRBD1 covers 8 bases. This CDR3 is 15 amino acids long. The germline V gene has CDR1 MDHEN and CDR2 SYDVKM. V lost 6 bases, J lost 2 bases, and 9 bases stayed unmatched.

The CDR3 DNA reads as TGTGCCAGCAGCTTCTCGGGCGGGGGAGCTTTCTTT. Amino acids: CASSFSGGGAFF. V and J are TRBV7-8 and TRBJ1-1; a weak D match, TRBD1 (5 bases). CDR1 is SGHVS, CDR2 FQNEAQ, per germline. Trimming cost V 3 bases and J 10 bases, with 12 bases left between them. The CDR3 has 12 residues. Drawing the rest from reference TRBV7-8 and TRBJ1-1, the complete variable domain is GAGVSQSPRYKVAKRGQDVALRCDPISGHVSLFWYQQALGQGPEFLTYFQNEAQLDKSGLPSDRFFAERPEGSVSTLKIQRTQQEDSAVYLCASSFSGGGAFFGQGTRLTVV.

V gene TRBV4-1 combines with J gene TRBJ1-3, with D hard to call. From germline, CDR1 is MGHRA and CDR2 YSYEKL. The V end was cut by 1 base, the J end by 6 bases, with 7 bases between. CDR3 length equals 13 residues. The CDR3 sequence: CASSQGQINTIYF. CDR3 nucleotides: TGCGCCAGCAGCCAAGGGCAGATAAACACCATATATTTT.

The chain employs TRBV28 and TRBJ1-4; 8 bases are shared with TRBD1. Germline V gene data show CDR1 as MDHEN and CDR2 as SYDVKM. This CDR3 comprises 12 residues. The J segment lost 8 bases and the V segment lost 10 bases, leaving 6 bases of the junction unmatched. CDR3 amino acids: CAIGTGPEKLFF. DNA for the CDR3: TGTGCCATCGGGACAGGTCCCGAAAAACTGTTTTTT. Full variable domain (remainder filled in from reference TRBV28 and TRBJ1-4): DVKVTQSSRYLVKRTGEKVFLECVQDMDHENMFWYRQDPGLGLRLIYFSYDVKMKEKGDIPEGYSVSREKKERFSLILESASTNQTSMYLCAIGTGPEKLFFGSGTQLSVL.

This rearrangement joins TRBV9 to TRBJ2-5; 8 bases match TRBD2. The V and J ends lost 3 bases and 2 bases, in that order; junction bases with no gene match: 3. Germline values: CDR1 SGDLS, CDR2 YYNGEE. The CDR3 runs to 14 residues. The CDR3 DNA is TGTGCCAGCAGCGCCCGACTAGCGCAAGAGACCCAGTACTTC. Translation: CASSARLAQETQYF.

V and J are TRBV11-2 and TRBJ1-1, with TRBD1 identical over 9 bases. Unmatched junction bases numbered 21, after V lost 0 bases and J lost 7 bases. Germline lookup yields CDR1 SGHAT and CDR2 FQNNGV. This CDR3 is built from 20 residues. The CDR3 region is CASSLDPNTGQGRFYDEAFF. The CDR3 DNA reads TGTGCCAGCAGCTTAGACCCTAACACGGGACAGGGCAGGTTCTATGATGAAGCTTTCTTT. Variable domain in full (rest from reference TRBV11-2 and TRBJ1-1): EAGVAQSPRYKIIEKRQSVAFWCNPISGHATLYWYQQILGQGPKLLIQFQNNGVVDDSQLPKDRFSAERLKGVDSTLKIQPAKLEDSAVYLCASSLDPNTGQGRFYDEAFFGQGTRLTVV.